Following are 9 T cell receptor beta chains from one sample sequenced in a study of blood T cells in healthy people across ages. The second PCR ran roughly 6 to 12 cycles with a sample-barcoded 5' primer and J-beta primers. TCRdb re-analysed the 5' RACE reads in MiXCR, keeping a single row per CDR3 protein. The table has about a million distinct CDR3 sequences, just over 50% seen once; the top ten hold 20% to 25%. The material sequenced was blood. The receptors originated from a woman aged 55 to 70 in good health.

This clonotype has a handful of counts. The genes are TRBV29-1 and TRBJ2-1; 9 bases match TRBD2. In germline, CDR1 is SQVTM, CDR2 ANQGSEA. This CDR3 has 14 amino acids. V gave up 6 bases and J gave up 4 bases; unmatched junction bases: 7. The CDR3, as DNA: TGCAGCGTCCCCCAGCGGGAGGTATACAATGAGCAGTTCTTC. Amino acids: CSVPQREVYNEQFF.

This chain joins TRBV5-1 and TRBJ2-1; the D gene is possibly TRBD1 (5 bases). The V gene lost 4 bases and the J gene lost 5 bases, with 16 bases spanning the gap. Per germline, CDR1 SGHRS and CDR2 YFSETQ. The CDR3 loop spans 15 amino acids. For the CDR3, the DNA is TGCGCCAGCAGCACGGACATGGCCAAGGACAATGAGCAGTTCTTC. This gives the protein CASSTDMAKDNEQFF.

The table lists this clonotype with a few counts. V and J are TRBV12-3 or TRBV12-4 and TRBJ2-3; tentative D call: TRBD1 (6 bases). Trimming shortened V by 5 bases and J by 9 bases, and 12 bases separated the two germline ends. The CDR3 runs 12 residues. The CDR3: CASSPGQQTQYF. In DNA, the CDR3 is TGTGCCAGCAGTCCCGGACAGCAGACGCAGTATTTT.

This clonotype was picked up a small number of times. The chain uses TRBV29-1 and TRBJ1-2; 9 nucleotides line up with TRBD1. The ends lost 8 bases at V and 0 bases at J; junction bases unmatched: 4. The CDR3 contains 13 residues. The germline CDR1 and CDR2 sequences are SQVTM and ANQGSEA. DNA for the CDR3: TGCAGCCTGTGGACAGGGGCTAACTATGGCTACACCTTC. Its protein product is CSLWTGANYGYTF.

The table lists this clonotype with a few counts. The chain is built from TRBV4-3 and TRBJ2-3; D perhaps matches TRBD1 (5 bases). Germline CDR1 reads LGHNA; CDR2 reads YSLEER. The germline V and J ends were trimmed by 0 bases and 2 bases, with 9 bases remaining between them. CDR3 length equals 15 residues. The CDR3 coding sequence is TGCGCCAGCAGCCAAGACGGACACCCCACAGATACGCAGTATTTT. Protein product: CASSQDGHPTDTQYF.

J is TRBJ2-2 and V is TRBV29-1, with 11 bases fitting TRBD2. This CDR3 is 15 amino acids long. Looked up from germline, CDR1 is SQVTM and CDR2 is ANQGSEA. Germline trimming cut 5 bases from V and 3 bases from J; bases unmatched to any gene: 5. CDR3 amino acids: CSVTTSGTHTGELFF. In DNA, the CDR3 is TGCAGCGTTACGACTAGCGGGACCCACACCGGGGAGCTGTTTTTT.

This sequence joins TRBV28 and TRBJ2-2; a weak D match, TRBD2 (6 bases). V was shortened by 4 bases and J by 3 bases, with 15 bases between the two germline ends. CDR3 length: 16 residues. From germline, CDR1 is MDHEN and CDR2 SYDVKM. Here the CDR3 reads CASSSNLGGDTGELFF. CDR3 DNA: TGTGCCAGCAGTTCCAACCTCGGGGGTGACACCGGGGAGCTGTTTTTT.

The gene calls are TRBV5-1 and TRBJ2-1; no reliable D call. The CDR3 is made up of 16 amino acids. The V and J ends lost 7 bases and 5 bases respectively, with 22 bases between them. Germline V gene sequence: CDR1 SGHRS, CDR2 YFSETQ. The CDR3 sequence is CASRSTSSARNNEQFF. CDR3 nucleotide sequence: TGCGCCAGCCGATCCACATCCAGCGCCCGGAACAATGAGCAGTTCTTC.

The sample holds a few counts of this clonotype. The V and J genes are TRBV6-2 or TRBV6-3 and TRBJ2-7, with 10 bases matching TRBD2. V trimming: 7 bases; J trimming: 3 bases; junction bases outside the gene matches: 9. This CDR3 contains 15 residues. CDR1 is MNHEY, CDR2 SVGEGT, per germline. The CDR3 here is CASTRPGLANYEQYF. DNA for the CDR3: TGTGCCAGCACCCGCCCGGGACTAGCGAACTACGAGCAGTACTTC.